What follows are 16 T cell receptor beta chains derived from one specimen sequenced in a study of shared clonotypes between healthy human individuals. Assay used: immunoSEQ multiplex PCR; TCRdb lists only in-frame clones, some missing. Counted here are some 2,000,000 clones, 90% to 95% occurring once; the ten biggest clones make up 0.1% to 0.15%. The sample taken for sequencing was naive CD4+ T cells sorted from blood. Subset defined: CD45RA+ positively selected. Receptor source: a man between 18 and 35 years old in good health.

The V and J genes are TRBV30 and TRBJ1-3, with D unresolved. The CDR3 has 14 amino acids. Germline V CDR1 and CDR2: GTSNPN, SVGIG (reference sequence). V dropped 3 bases and J dropped 0 bases, with 9 bases sitting between them. The CDR3 protein is CAWRQDYSGNTIYF. Written as DNA, the CDR3 is TGTGCCTGGAGGCAGGATTACTCTGGAAACACCATATATTTT. Supplemented by reference TRBV30 and TRBJ1-3, the full variable domain reads SQTIHQWPATLVQPVGSPLSLECTVEGTSNPNLYWYRQAAGRGLQLLFYSVGIGQISSEVPQNLSASRPQDRQFILSSKKLLLSDSGFYLCAWRQDYSGNTIYFGEGSWLTVV.

The CDR3 loop reads CAFFKGGQAKNIQYF. The CDR3 DNA reads as TGTGCCTTTTTCAAAGGTGGACAAGCCAAAAACATTCAGTACTTC. The V and J genes are TRBV30 and TRBJ2-4; D may be TRBD1 (5 bases). V shed 7 bases and J shed 0 bases, with 16 bases lying between them. The CDR3 sequence is 15 residues long. Per the germline V gene, CDR1 is GTSNPN and CDR2 is SVGIG (reference sequence). The full variable domain, in which reference TRBV30 and TRBJ2-4 provide the parts outside the CDR3, is SQTIHQWPATLVQPVGSPLSLECTVEGTSNPNLYWYRQAAGRGLQLLFYSVGIGQISSEVPQNLSASRPQDRQFILSSKKLLLSDSGFYLCAFFKGGQAKNIQYFGAGTRLSVL.

The CDR3 loop reads CSVEEQLNTEAFF. The DNA of the CDR3 is TGCAGCGTTGAAGAACAATTGAACACTGAAGCTTTCTTT. The chain carries TRBV29-1 and TRBJ1-1; unclear D gene. Germline V gene sequence: CDR1 SQVTM, CDR2 ANQGSEA. Trimming shortened V by 0 bases and J by 0 bases, and 5 bases separated the two germline ends. The CDR3 is 13 amino acids.

Comment on this clone: This sample also contains other DNA sequences that code for the same CDR3. The chain carries TRBV11-2 and TRBJ2-6; D is uncertain. The CDR3 covers 12 residues. Trimming took 9 bases from V and 0 from J, leaving 3 bases between them. Germline CDR1 is SGHAT and CDR2 is FQNNGV. CDR3 in amino acids: CASSSGANVLTF. The CDR3 DNA follows: TGTGCCAGTTCCTCTGGGGCCAACGTCCTGACTTTC.

The chain recombines TRBV28 with TRBJ2-7; unclear D gene. Trimming shortened V by 3 bases and J by 4 bases, and 19 bases separated the two germline ends. Germline lookup yields CDR1 MDHEN and CDR2 SYDVKM. The CDR3 sequence is 16 residues long. This CDR3 is CASSFKIWEVTYEQYF. The CDR3 nucleotides are TGTGCCAGCAGTTTTAAGATATGGGAAGTCACTTACGAGCAGTACTTC.

This rearrangement joins TRBV28 to TRBJ2-3, with 8 bases aligning to TRBD1. V was pared by 8 bases and J by 5 bases, with 15 bases of the junction left unmatched. The CDR3 loop spans 16 amino acids. Germline loops: CDR1 MDHEN, CDR2 SYDVKM. The CDR3 DNA reads TGTGCCAGCGATCATAAGGGCGGACAGGGTAAAGATACGCAGTATTTT. It translates to CASDHKGGQGKDTQYF.

This chain links TRBV28 with TRBJ2-7; D gene unclear. The length of the CDR3 is 14 residues. The germline V gene has CDR1 MDHEN and CDR2 SYDVKM. The V and J ends lost 5 bases and 2 bases respectively, with 13 bases between them. The CDR3 sequence: CASSPTLMAYEQYF. The DNA of the CDR3 is TGTGCCAGCAGTCCGACGTTGATGGCCTACGAGCAGTACTTC.

This clone appeared once. The chain joins TRBV5-6 to TRBJ2-2, with 8 bases fitting TRBD1. Trimming took 4 bases from V and 7 from J; bases not matched to a gene: 9. This CDR3 is 15 amino acids long. Germline V gene data show CDR1 as SGHDT and CDR2 as YYEEEE. CDR3 coding DNA: TGTGCCAGCAGCCCAACGGGACAGGTGGTCGGGGAGCTGTTTTTT. Amino acids: CASSPTGQVVGELFF.

As regards this clone: The sample holds other DNA sequences that translate to the same CDR3. This chain connects TRBV7-9 to TRBJ2-3; 9 bases are a match to TRBD1. CDR1 is SEHNR and CDR2 is FQNEAQ in the germline V gene (reference sequence). The CDR3 spans 15 residues. The ends lost 3 bases at V and 0 bases at J; junction bases unmatched: 1. CDR3 sequence: CASSLGQGSTDTQYF. The DNA of the CDR3 is TGTGCCAGCAGCTTGGGACAGGGAAGCACAGATACGCAGTATTTT.

The rearrangement joins TRBV7-2 to TRBJ2-3; 7 bases map to TRBD1. Germline CDR1 is SGHTA and CDR2 is FQGNSA. The CDR3 is 18 amino acids. V dropped 4 bases and J dropped 9; count of bases not matched to a gene: 22. The CDR3 bases are TGTGCCAGCAGCTCCGGGACAGATCTCGGGTCCCGAATTGGGACGCAGTATTTT. Amino acids: CASSSGTDLGSRIGTQYF.

The V call is TRBV14, the J call TRBJ2-5; TRBD2 might be the D (6 bases). V dropped 0 bases and J dropped 1 base, with 12 bases sitting between them. Germline values: CDR1 SGHDN, CDR2 FVKESK. The CDR3 spans 16 residues. This CDR3 is CASSQDRGNSQETQYF. CDR3 DNA: TGTGCCAGCAGCCAAGATCGGGGGAACTCCCAAGAGACCCAGTACTTC.

The J gene is TRBJ1-2, the V gene TRBV7-2; D remains ambiguous. The V end lost 1 base, the J end lost 8 bases, and 8 bases lay between the germline ends. The CDR3 sequence is 12 residues long. Germline V CDR1 and CDR2: SGHTA, FQGNSA. The CDR3 loop reads CASSLDMGGYTF. For the CDR3, the DNA is TGTGCCAGCAGCTTAGATATGGGGGGCTACACCTTC.

The CDR3 nucleotides are TGCGCCAGCAGCCCAGCGGACAGGGGCTCACCCCTCCACTTT. It encodes CASSPADRGSPLHF. The rearrangement links TRBV4-1 to TRBJ1-6; TRBD1 matches 9 bases. V lost 4 bases, J lost 10 bases, and 5 bases stayed unmatched. Germline V gene data show CDR1 as MGHRA and CDR2 as YSYEKL. This CDR3 region has 14 residues.

The chain is built from TRBV28 and TRBJ2-3, with D tentatively TRBD2 (6 bases). The CDR3 is 18 amino acids. Germline loops: CDR1 MDHEN, CDR2 SYDVKM. Deletions cut 6 bases from V and 2 bases from J, with 24 bases between. The CDR3 region is CASSPPVGPGGVTDTQYF. The CDR3 DNA is TGTGCCAGCAGCCCTCCGGTTGGCCCAGGAGGGGTCACAGATACGCAGTATTTT.

This sequence joins TRBV10-3 and TRBJ1-5; the D gene is possibly TRBD1 (6 bases). The CDR3 runs 12 residues. The V gene lost 6 bases and the J gene lost 16 bases, with 19 bases spanning the gap. Germline CDR1 ENHRY, CDR2 SYGVKD. The CDR3 sequence is CAISATGEDRHF. DNA for the CDR3: TGTGCCATCAGCGCTACGGGAGAGGACAGACATTTT.

V and J are TRBV5-4 and TRBJ2-7; the match to TRBD2 covers 9 bases. CDR3 length equals 17 residues. The junction had 9 bases not matched to a gene; V was cut back by 0 bases and J by 2 bases. Per germline, CDR1 SGHNT and CDR2 YYREEE (reference sequence). The CDR3 DNA sequence: TGTGCCAGCAGCTTGGCCAAGGGAGCGGGAGGAACCTACGAGCAGTACTTC. Its translation is CASSLAKGAGGTYEQYF.